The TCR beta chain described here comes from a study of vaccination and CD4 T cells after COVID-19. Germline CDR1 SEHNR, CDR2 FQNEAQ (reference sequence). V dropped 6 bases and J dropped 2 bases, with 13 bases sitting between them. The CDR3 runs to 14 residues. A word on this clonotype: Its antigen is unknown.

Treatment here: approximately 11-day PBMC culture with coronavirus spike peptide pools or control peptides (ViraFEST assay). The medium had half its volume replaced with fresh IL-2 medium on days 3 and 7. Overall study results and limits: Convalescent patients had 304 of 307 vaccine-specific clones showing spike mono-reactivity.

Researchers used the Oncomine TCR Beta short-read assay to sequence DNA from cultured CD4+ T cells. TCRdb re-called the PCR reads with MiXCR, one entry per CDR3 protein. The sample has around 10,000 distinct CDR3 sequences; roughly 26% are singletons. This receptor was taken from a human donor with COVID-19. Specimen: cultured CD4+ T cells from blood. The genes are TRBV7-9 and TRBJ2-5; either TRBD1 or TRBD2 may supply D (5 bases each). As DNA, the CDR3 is TGTGCCAGCAGTCCAGGGTCGGGGCAAGAGACCCAGTACTTC. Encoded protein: CASSPGSGQETQYF.